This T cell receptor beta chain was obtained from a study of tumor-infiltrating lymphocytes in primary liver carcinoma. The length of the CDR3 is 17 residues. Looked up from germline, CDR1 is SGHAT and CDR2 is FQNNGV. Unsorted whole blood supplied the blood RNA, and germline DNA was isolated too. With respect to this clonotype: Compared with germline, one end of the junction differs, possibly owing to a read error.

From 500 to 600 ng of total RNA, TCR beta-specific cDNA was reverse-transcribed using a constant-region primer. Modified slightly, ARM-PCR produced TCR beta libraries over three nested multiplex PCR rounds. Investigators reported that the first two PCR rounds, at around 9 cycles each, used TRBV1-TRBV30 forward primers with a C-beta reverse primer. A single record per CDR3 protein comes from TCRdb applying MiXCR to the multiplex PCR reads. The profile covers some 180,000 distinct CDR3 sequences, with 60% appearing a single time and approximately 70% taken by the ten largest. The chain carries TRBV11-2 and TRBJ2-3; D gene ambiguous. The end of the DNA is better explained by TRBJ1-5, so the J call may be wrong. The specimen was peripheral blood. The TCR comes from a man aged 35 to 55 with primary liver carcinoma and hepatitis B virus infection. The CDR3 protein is CTSSPGIQRPSTDTQHF. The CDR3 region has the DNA TGTACCAGCAGCCCGGGGATACAGCGGCCTAGCACAGATACGCAGCATTTT.